The subject of this entry is one TCR beta chain. The target antigen is unknown. These data are taken from a study of cytomegalovirus exposure and HLA in healthy donors. The study's findings and limits: Some V segments could not be told apart, so they were left out, TRBV6-2 and TRBV6-3 among them. Trimming of TCR beta V- and J-genes showed a link, identified in a later analysis, to a missense DCLRE1C variant. Presence/absence results assume similar sequencing depth per donor, which may not hold. The study put 150 or so TCR beta chains on its list as cytomegalovirus-associated.

The CDR3 is 13 residues long. Deletions cut 6 bases from V and 7 bases from J, with 13 bases between. Germline V lookup: CDR1 SGHNT, CDR2 YENEEA. PCR involved 60 Vbeta and 13 Jbeta primers. Generated by immunoSEQ multiplex PCR, the TCRdb table keeps only in-frame clones and is missing some. The repertoire holds about 140,000 clones, with 76% as singletons. The sequence was obtained from a man aged 35 to 55 in good health and CMV-seronegative. Sequencing was performed on PBMCs. V and J are TRBV11-3 and TRBJ1-5, with D perhaps TRBD1 (5 bases). The chain's CDR3 is CASSLTEGQPQHF. The CDR3 DNA reads as TGTGCCAGCAGTCTAACGGAGGGGCAGCCCCAGCATTTT.